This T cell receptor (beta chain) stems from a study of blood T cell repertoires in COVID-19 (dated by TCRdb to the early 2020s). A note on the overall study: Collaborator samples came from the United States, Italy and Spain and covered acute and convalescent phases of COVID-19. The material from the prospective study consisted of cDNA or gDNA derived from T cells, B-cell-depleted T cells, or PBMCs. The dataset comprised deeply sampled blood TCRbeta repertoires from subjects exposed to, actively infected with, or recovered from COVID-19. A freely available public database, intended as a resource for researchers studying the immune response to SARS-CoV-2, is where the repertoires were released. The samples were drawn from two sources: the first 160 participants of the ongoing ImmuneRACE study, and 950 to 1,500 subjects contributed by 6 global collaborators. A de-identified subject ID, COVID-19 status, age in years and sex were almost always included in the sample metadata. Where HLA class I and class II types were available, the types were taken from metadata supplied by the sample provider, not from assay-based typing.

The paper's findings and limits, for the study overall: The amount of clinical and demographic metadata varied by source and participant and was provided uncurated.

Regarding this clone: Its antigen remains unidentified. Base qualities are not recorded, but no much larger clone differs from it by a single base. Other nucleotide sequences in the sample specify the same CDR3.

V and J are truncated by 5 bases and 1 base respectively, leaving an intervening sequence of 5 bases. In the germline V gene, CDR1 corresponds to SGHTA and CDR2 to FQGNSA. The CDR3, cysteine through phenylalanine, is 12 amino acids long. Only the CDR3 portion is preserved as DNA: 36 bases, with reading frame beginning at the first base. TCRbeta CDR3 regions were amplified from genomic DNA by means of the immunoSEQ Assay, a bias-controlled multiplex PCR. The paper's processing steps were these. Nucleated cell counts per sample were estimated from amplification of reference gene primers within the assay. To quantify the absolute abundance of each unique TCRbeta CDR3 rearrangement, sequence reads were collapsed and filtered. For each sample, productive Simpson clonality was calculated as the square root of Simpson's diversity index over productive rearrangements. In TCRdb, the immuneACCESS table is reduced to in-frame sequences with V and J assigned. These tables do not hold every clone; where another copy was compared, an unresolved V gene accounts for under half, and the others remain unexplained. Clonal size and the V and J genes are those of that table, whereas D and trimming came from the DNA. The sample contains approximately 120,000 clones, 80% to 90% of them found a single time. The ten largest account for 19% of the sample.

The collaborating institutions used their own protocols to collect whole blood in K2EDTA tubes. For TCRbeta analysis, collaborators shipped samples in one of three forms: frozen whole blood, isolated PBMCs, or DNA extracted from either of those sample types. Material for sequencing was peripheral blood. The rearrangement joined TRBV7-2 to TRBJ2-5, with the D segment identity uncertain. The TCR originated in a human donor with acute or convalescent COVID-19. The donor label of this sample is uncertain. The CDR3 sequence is CASSPLQETQYF. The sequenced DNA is TGTGCCAGCAGCCCTCTCCAAGAGACCCAGTACTTC.